This T cell receptor beta chain appears in the sequencing data of a study of T cells after posttransplantation cyclophosphamide. The CDR3 contains 17 residues. V lost 3 bases and J lost 1; bases outside the gene matches: 9. Per germline, CDR1 WNHNN and CDR2 SYGVQD (reference sequence). This table comes from immunoSEQ multiplex PCR, and its TCRdb copy is limited to in-frame clones, with some not included. Among 9,500 to 15,000 clones listed, about 2% were seen once. Study-wide points: Recipient CMV seropositivity and CMV reactivation strongly tracked TRB clonality. Blood and skin or GI T cell repertoires showed limited TRB overlap. Later post-transplant blood repertoires were often dominated by donor CD8+ memory clones.

A marrow graft followed busulfan-fludarabine conditioning, with cyclophosphamide on days +3 and +4. As concerns this clone: What it binds is unknown.

The V call is TRBV10-1, the J call TRBJ2-4; 7 bases are shared with TRBD1. The clonotype originates from a young adult male patient who received an allogeneic stem cell transplant from a related donor, was CMV-positive, and had no GVHD. Some T cells may arise from the graft donor. Sequenced here: PBMCs, sampled after allogeneic stem cell transplant with posttransplant cyclophosphamide. For the CDR3, the DNA is TGCGCCAGCAGTGATAAGTTAGGGGGCGAGGCCAAAAACATTCAGTACTTC. Translating it yields CASSDKLGGEAKNIQYF.